This TCR beta chain was identified in a study of PD-1 blockade in mismatch repair-deficient tumors. Looking at the study overall: Enrolled about 2013-2017, patients had progressing, pretreated mismatch repair-deficient cancers of about a dozen types.

All patients were mismatch repair deficient, assessed by either PCR or immunohistochemistry. This clone was seen once. Its target is not known. This CDR3 has 18 residues. The trim removed 1 base at V and 0 bases at J, leaving 10 bases unmatched. Germline-derived CDR1 and CDR2 are MGHRA and YSYEKL. Study-wide findings and caveats: Rapid post-treatment expansion, then contraction, generally preceding radiologic response, marked tumor-resident clones.

The data were produced by immunoSEQ multiplex PCR, yet TCRdb's version contains in-frame clones alone and is incomplete. The sample holds some 85,000 clones, about 82% seen once. This specimen consisted of peripheral blood, obtained 44 weeks after starting pembrolizumab. The V call is TRBV4-1, the J call TRBJ2-7; 9 nucleotides agree with TRBD2. The receptor comes from an adult with mismatch repair-deficient cancer. The chain's CDR3 is CASSQAMRTSVYSYEQYF. The CDR3 bases are TGCGCCAGCAGCCAAGCTATGAGGACTAGCGTTTACTCCTACGAGCAGTACTTC.